Included here is one T cell receptor beta chain sequence, with context. TCRdb reprocessed the RT-PCR reads with MiXCR, giving one entry per CDR3 protein. Among some 500,000 distinct CDR3 sequences listed, approximately 12% were seen once. The data are from a study of response to subunit inactivated influenza vaccine. From germline, CDR1 is DFQATT and CDR2 SNEGSKA (reference sequence). There are 13 residues in the CDR3. Trimming cost V 3 bases and J 2 bases, with 9 bases left between them. The chain joins TRBV20-1 to TRBJ2-3, with D perhaps TRBD1 (6 bases). Sequenced here: PBMCs from blood, sampled about 40 days after vaccination. The sequence derives from a man aged 50-60 years who received an inactivated influenza vaccine. The CDR3 DNA follows: TGCAGTGCTAGCAGGGGTTTCACAGATACGCAGTATTTT. Amino acids: CSASRGFTDTQYF.